This T cell receptor beta chain was retrieved from a study of OX40 agonist ivuxolimab in advanced cancers. About the research overall: Across the patients, intravenous ivuxolimab was delivered every 2 weeks at 0.01 to 10 mg/kg.

Only in-frame clones appear in the TCRdb table, and some are missing; sequencing was by immunoSEQ multiplex PCR. The sample contains approximately 19,000 clones, 76% of which appear only once. Trimming shortened V by 4 bases and J by 0 bases, and 10 bases separated the two germline ends. The CDR3 runs 14 residues. Germline V gene data show CDR1 as SGHRS and CDR2 as YFSETQ. The rearrangement uses TRBV5-1 and TRBJ1-1; possibly TRBD1 for D (5 bases). This specimen was CD4+ or CD8+ T cells sorted from blood, taken in a trial of the OX40 agonist ivuxolimab. This receptor was taken from an adult with an advanced solid tumor such as melanoma, head and neck, liver or kidney cancer. CDR3 sequence (DNA): TGCGCCAGCAGCAGGGGTAGCATGAACACTGAAGCTTTCTTT. Protein sequence: CASSRGSMNTEAFF.